This T cell receptor beta chain originates from a study of T-cell memory formation after mild COVID-19. Study overall: Clustering of TCRs was largely donor specific. Study-wide points: The second-wave clones peaking on day 37 were not confirmed as SARS-CoV-2-specific. Cross-reactive memory seemingly joined, as some responding clones were found in pre-infection memory.

This clonotype was found many times. The antigen remains unidentified. TCRdb called the 5' RACE reads again in MiXCR, with one record for every CDR3 protein. The data contain hundreds of thousands of distinct CDR3 sequences, 15% to 20% of them singletons. CDR1 and CDR2 from the germline V gene are SGHRS and YFSETQ. The CDR3 is made up of 16 amino acids. Trimming stripped 3 bases from V and 0 bases from J, with 13 bases between. This clonotype was sampled from an adult woman who had mild COVID-19 (a few samples of this study predate the infection). Cell type and time point are not known. This chain uses TRBV5-1 with TRBJ2-1, with D maybe TRBD1 (5 bases). Sequenced material: PBMCs or a T cell subset sorted from them (not recorded which). As DNA, the CDR3 is TGCGCCAGCAGCTGGATAGCAGGGCTCTCCTACAATGAGCAGTTCTTC. This gives the protein CASSWIAGLSYNEQFF.